The 9 T cell receptor beta chains in this list originate from one sample, sequenced in a study of blood T cell repertoires in COVID-19. Assay: immunoSEQ multiplex PCR; the TCRdb copy retains only in-frame clones and omits some. The table includes roughly 280,000 clones, less than 95% detected once. Source material: PBMCs or T cells enriched from blood (not recorded which). These receptors originate from a middle-aged man who had been exposed to COVID-19.

The V call is TRBV18, the J call TRBJ2-1; the D is unclear. In germline, CDR1 is KGHSH, CDR2 LQKENI. CDR3 length: 16 amino acids. The germline V and J ends were trimmed by 2 bases and 3 bases, with 14 bases remaining between them. CDR3 in amino acids: CASSPSSGQIYNEQFF. CDR3 coding DNA: TGTGCCAGCTCACCATCTTCTGGGCAGATCTACAATGAGCAGTTCTTC.

V gene TRBV7-6 combines with J gene TRBJ1-2; TRBD1 matches at 9 bases. Germline lookup yields CDR1 SGHVS and CDR2 FNYEAQ. Trimming at V came to 4 bases and at J to 6 bases, leaving 9 bases not matched to a gene. The length of the CDR3 is 15 residues. The CDR3 region is CASSSVQGARDGYTF. The CDR3 nucleotides are TGTGCCAGCAGCTCTGTACAGGGGGCGCGCGATGGCTACACCTTC.

This chain joins TRBV19 and TRBJ1-1, with 8 bases aligning to TRBD1. With 7 bases clipped from V and 1 base from J, the junction kept 5 bases outside the gene matches. The CDR3 is 14 amino acids. Germline V gene data show CDR1 as LNHDA and CDR2 as SQIVND (reference sequence). The CDR3 spells CASNKQGANTEAFF. The CDR3 nucleotides are TGTGCCAGTAATAAGCAGGGGGCGAACACTGAAGCTTTCTTT.

The V and J genes are TRBV19 and TRBJ2-1; the match to TRBD1 covers 8 bases. The germline CDR1 and CDR2 sequences are LNHDA and SQIVND (reference sequence). The CDR3 extends over 11 amino acids. The CDR3: CATGVGNEQFF. CDR3 sequence (DNA): TGTGCGACAGGGGTGGGCAATGAGCAGTTCTTC.

This sequence joins TRBV5-1 and TRBJ2-6, with 9 bases aligning to TRBD1. V trimming: 7 bases; J trimming: 0 bases; junction bases outside the gene matches: 8. This CDR3 contains 17 residues. The germline gives CDR1 SGHRS, CDR2 YFSETQ. This chain's CDR3 is CASGPGTGFSGANVLTF. CDR3 coding DNA: TGCGCCAGCGGGCCCGGGACAGGGTTCTCTGGGGCCAACGTCCTGACTTTC.

DNA for the CDR3: TGTGCCAGCAGTTTCGCGGGGGGTGGAACTGAAGCTTTCTTT. This codes for CASSFAGGGTEAFF. V and J are TRBV28 and TRBJ1-1; D may be TRBD1 (5 bases). The CDR3 totals 14 residues. Germline CDR1 reads MDHEN; CDR2 reads SYDVKM. The V and J ends lost 3 bases and 5 bases respectively, with 13 bases between them. Based on the CDR3 plus reference TRBV28 and TRBJ1-1, the full variable domain is DVKVTQSSRYLVKRTGEKVFLECVQDMDHENMFWYRQDPGLGLRLIYFSYDVKMKEKGDIPEGYSVSREKKERFSLILESASTNQTSMYLCASSFAGGGTEAFFGQGTRLTVV.

V gene TRBV28 combines with J gene TRBJ1-2; D perhaps matches TRBD1 (5 bases). V shed 6 bases and J shed 8 bases, with 19 bases lying between them. The CDR3 runs 14 residues. The germline CDR1 and CDR2 sequences are MDHEN and SYDVKM. CDR3 sequence reads: CASSSGAGDRGYTF. The CDR3 DNA follows: TGTGCCAGCAGCTCGGGAGCGGGGGATCGGGGCTACACCTTC.

J is TRBJ1-1 and V is TRBV12-3 or TRBV12-4; tentatively, D is TRBD1 (6 bases). V lost 7 bases and J 1 base, leaving 10 bases between the germline ends. The CDR3 length is 13 residues. This CDR3 is CASIQDRNTEAFF. CDR3 DNA: TGTGCCAGCATCCAGGACAGGAACACTGAAGCTTTCTTT.

V and J are TRBV5-1 and TRBJ2-1; 9 bases fit TRBD1. CDR1 is SGHRS and CDR2 is YFSETQ in the germline V gene. V lost 1 base to trimming and J lost 8 bases; unmatched junction nucleotides: 16. The CDR3 has 18 amino acids. CDR3 sequence: CASSLRDRAYIRGYEQFF. The CDR3 DNA is TGCGCCAGCAGCTTGAGGGACAGGGCTTATATTCGGGGTTATGAGCAGTTCTTC.